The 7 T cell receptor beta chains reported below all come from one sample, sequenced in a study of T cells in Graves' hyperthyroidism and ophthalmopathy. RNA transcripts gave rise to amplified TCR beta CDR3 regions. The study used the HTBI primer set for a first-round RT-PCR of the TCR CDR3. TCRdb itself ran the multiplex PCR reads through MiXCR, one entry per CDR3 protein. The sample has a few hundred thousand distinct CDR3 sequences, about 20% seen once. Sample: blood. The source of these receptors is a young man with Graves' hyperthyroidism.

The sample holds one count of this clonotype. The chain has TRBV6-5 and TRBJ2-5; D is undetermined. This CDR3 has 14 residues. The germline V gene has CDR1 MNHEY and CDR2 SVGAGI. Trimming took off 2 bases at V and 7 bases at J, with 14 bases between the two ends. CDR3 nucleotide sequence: TGTGCCAGCAGTTACAGTAGTGGTAGTAGGACCCAGTACTTC. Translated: CASSYSSGSRTQYF.

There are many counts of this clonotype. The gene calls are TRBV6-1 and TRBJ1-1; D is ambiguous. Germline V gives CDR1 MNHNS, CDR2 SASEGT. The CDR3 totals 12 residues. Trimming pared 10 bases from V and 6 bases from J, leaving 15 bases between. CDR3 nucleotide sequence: TGTGCCACCGCTGGGCAGAAGGCTGAAGCTTTCTTT. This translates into CATAGQKAEAFF.

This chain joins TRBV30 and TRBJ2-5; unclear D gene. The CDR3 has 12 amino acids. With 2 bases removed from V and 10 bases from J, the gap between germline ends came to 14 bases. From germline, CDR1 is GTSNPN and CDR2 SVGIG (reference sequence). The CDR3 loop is CAWSTGPYNQYF. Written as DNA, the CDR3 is TGTGCCTGGAGTACCGGGCCCTATAACCAGTACTTC. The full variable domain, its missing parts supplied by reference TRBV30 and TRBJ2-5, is SQTIHQWPATLVQPVGSPLSLECTVEGTSNPNLYWYRQAAGRGLQLLFYSVGIGQISSEVPQNLSASRPQDRQFILSSKKLLLSDSGFYLCAWSTGPYNQYFGPGTRLLVL.

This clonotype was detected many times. The DNA for the CDR3 is TGTGCCAGCTCACCACAACTCCGCACTGAAGCTTTCTTT. It specifies CASSPQLRTEAFF. J is TRBJ1-1 and V is TRBV18; the D is unclear. The V and J ends lost 1 base and 4 bases respectively, with 7 bases between them. This CDR3 is 13 amino acids long. The V gene's germline CDR1 is KGHSH and CDR2 LQKENI. Drawing the rest from reference TRBV18 and TRBJ1-1, the complete variable domain is NAGVMQNPRHLVRRRGQEARLRCSPMKGHSHVYWYRQLPEEGLKFMVYLQKENIIDESGMPKERFSAEFPKEGPSILRIQQVVRGDSAAYFCASSPQLRTEAFFGQGTRLTVV.

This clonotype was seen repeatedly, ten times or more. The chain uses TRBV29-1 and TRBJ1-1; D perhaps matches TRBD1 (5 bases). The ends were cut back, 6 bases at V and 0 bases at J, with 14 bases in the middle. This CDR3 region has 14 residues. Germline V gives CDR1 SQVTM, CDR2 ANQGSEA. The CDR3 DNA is TGCAGCGTCCGTGGGACTGATCTGAACACTGAAGCTTTCTTT. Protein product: CSVRGTDLNTEAFF.

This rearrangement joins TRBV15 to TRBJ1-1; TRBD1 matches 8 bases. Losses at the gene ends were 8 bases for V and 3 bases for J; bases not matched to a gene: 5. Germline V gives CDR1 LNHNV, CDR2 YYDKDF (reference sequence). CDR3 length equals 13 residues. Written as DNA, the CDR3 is TGTGCCACCCAAGGACAGGGAGACACTGAAGCTTTCTTT. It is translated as CATQGQGDTEAFF.

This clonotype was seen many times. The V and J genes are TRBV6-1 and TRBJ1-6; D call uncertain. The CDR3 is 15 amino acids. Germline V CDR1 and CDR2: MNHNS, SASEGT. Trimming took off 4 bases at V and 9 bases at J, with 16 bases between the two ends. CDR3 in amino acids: CASSALDSYSSPLHF. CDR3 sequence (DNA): TGTGCCAGCAGTGCATTGGACTCTTACAGTTCACCCCTCCACTTT.